Shown below are 31 T cell receptor beta chains from a single sample sequenced in a study of human T cells and chemical hapten exposure. Regarding time point: patch test 1, 2 weeks after DPC sensitization. Described treatment: therapeutic diphenylcyclopropenone sensitization with weekly scalp DPC. Unfractionated whole blood yielded the extracted total RNA. From the RACE reads, TCRdb called clonotypes with MiXCR, one entry per CDR3 protein. The sample lists roughly 50,000 distinct CDR3 sequences, approximately 10% occurring once. This specimen consisted of whole blood, obtained in connection with sensitization to the hapten diphenylcyclopropenone (DPC). The origin of the receptors is a middle-aged woman with alopecia areata. Some clones in this sample may be carry-over from other donors' samples.

In this sample, this clonotype turned up a few times. The genes are TRBV11-2 and TRBJ2-3; D is uncertain. V lost 4 bases to trimming and J lost 7 bases, with 6 bases between them. The germline CDR1 and CDR2 sequences are SGHAT and FQNNGV. This CDR3 has 11 amino acids. CDR3: CASSSANTQYF. In DNA form, the CDR3 reads TGTGCCAGCAGCTCTGCGAATACGCAGTATTTT.

Many counts were recorded for this clonotype. The chain recombines TRBV15 with TRBJ1-1, with TRBD1 matching over 8 bases. CDR3 length equals 15 residues. Losses at the gene ends were 6 bases for V and 2 bases for J; bases not matched to a gene: 8. Germline CDR1 reads LNHNV; CDR2 reads YYDKDF (reference sequence). The CDR3 loop reads CATRIDRGFNTEAFF. CDR3 nucleotides: TGTGCCACCAGGATCGACAGGGGCTTTAACACTGAAGCTTTCTTT.

This clonotype showed up many times. The chain has TRBV28 and TRBJ1-5; possible D gene TRBD1, 5 bases. The CDR3 loop spans 16 amino acids. Germline loops: CDR1 MDHEN, CDR2 SYDVKM. V lost 5 bases, J lost 2 bases, and 16 bases lay in between. CDR3 in DNA: TGTGCCAGCAGTCAAGCGAAACAGGTGGGCAATCAGCCCCAGCATTTT. The encoded protein is CASSQAKQVGNQPQHF.

The chain has TRBV11-2 and TRBJ2-7; D is possibly TRBD1 (6 bases). Deletions cut 5 bases from V and 4 bases from J, with 24 bases between. Germline CDR1 reads SGHAT; CDR2 reads FQNNGV. The CDR3 totals 17 residues. CDR3: CASSPYPRGRGPYEQYF. In DNA, the CDR3 is TGTGCCAGCAGCCCTTACCCCCGGGGCAGGGGTCCTTACGAGCAGTACTTC.

This clonotype was observed at least ten times. The rearrangement joins TRBV20-1 to TRBJ1-5, with a weak D call TRBD1 (5 bases). Trimming pared 6 bases from V and 3 bases from J, leaving 12 bases between. CDR3 size: 13 residues. The germline V gene has CDR1 DFQATT and CDR2 SNEGSKA (reference sequence). CDR3 sequence (DNA): TGCAGTGCACTCCGCGGGGCCAATCAGCCCCAGCATTTT. It specifies CSALRGANQPQHF.

This clonotype was observed at least ten times. The chain joins TRBV14 to TRBJ1-6; D is unclear. The CDR3 runs to 21 residues. V lost 1 base, J lost 0 bases, and 22 bases lay in between. Germline lookup yields CDR1 SGHDN and CDR2 FVKESK. CDR3 loop: CASSQARLSTSLSSYNSPLHF. The CDR3 nucleotides are TGTGCCAGCAGCCAAGCCAGATTATCAACTTCCCTAAGCTCCTATAATTCACCCCTCCACTTT.

This chain connects TRBV19 to TRBJ2-3, with 8 bases that match TRBD2. Germline CDR1 and CDR2: LNHDA and SQIVND (reference sequence). With 5 bases clipped from V and 2 bases from J, the junction kept 3 bases outside the gene matches. The CDR3 is 14 residues long. This CDR3 reads CASSGGGFTDTQYF. CDR3 coding DNA: TGTGCCAGTAGTGGCGGGGGGTTCACAGATACGCAGTATTTT.

In this sample, this clonotype turned up many times. The chain combines TRBV3-1 with TRBJ1-6; D not resolved. Germline lookup yields CDR1 LGHDT and CDR2 YNNKEL (reference sequence). The length of the CDR3 is 13 residues. Trimming cost V 0 bases and J 12 bases, with 9 bases left between them. The CDR3 nucleotides read TGTGCCAGCAGCCAAGAGACCCTTGGACCCCTCCACTTT. Translating it yields CASSQETLGPLHF.

This clonotype has a handful of counts. The gene calls are TRBV5-1 and TRBJ1-4, with TRBD1 as a possible D gene (5 bases). V was trimmed by 4 bases and J by 5 bases, leaving 12 bases between them. The CDR3 sequence is 14 residues long. In germline, CDR1 is SGHRS, CDR2 YFSETQ. For the CDR3, the DNA is TGCGCCAGCAGCAGCGGGGGACGAAATGAAAAACTGTTTTTT. Protein: CASSSGGRNEKLFF.

The chain employs TRBV3-1 and TRBJ2-5; no reliable D call. Germline assignment: CDR1 LGHDT and CDR2 YNNKEL (reference sequence). The V and J ends lost 3 bases and 3 bases respectively, with 8 bases between them. There are 13 residues in the CDR3. CDR3: CASSQATKETQYF. The DNA for the CDR3 is TGTGCCAGCAGCCAGGCTACTAAAGAGACCCAGTACTTC.

CDR3 sequence: CSARGLHYPPGELFF. For the CDR3, the DNA is TGCAGTGCTAGAGGTCTCCACTACCCCCCCGGGGAGCTGTTTTTT. The chain couples TRBV20-1 to TRBJ2-2; D gene unclear. Deletions cut 1 base from V and 6 bases from J, with 15 bases between. CDR1 and CDR2 from the germline V gene are DFQATT and SNEGSKA (reference sequence). This CDR3 has 15 amino acids.

This clonotype was seen ten or more times. The genes are TRBV12-3 or TRBV12-4 and TRBJ1-6, with D perhaps TRBD1 (5 bases). The V and J ends lost 7 bases and 6 bases respectively, with 16 bases between them. The CDR3 runs to 15 residues. This CDR3 reads CASTPLGTVNSPLHF. CDR3 nucleotide sequence: TGTGCCAGCACACCCCTGGGGACGGTTAATTCACCCCTCCACTTT.

This clonotype was counted a few times. The J gene is TRBJ1-4, the V gene TRBV2; the D gene is possibly TRBD1 (6 bases). The CDR3 has 15 residues. V was shortened by 7 bases and J by 6 bases, with 18 bases between the two germline ends. The germline V gene has CDR1 SNHLY and CDR2 FYNNEI. CDR3 DNA sequence: TGTGCCAGCATCCACCCCACAGGGAGTTATGAAAAACTGTTTTTT. This encodes CASIHPTGSYEKLFF.

This clonotype was recorded at least ten times. This sequence joins TRBV10-3 and TRBJ1-1; no reliable D call. This CDR3 is 14 amino acids long. V was pared by 3 bases and J by 1 base, with 9 bases between. CDR1 is ENHRY, CDR2 SYGVKD, per germline. DNA for the CDR3: TGTGCCATCAGTGAACCTACGGCGAACACTGAAGCTTTCTTT. Its protein is CAISEPTANTEAFF.

This clonotype was recorded a few times. The chain carries TRBV24-1 and TRBJ2-7; D is unclear. The germline V gene encodes CDR1 KGHDR and CDR2 SFDVKD. The germline V and J ends were trimmed by 4 bases and 2 bases, with 17 bases remaining between them. The CDR3 contains 16 residues. CDR3 sequence (DNA): TGTGCCACCAGTGACCGCGCGAACAGCAGGACCTACGAGCAGTACTTC. This translates into CATSDRANSRTYEQYF.

This rearrangement joins TRBV29-1 to TRBJ1-4; D is possibly TRBD1 (5 bases). The CDR3 totals 12 residues. Germline CDR1 reads SQVTM; CDR2 reads ANQGSEA. V was cut by 4 bases and J by 7 bases, with 10 bases left in between. The CDR3 here is CSVALGGEKLFF. The CDR3 DNA reads as TGCAGCGTTGCCCTTGGGGGTGAAAAACTGTTTTTT. Together with reference TRBV29-1 and TRBJ1-4, the CDR3 gives the full variable domain: SAVISQKPSRDICQRGTSLTIQCQVDSQVTMMFWYRQQPGQSLTLIATANQGSEATYESGFVIDKFPISRPNLTFSTLTVSNMSPEDSSIYLCSVALGGEKLFFGSGTQLSVL.

CDR3 sequence reads: CASSRSPGQRLNTEAFF. The CDR3 DNA reads as TGTGCCAGCAGCCGCTCCCCGGGACAGCGGCTCAACACTGAAGCTTTCTTT. The V call is TRBV6-2 or TRBV6-3, the J call TRBJ1-1, with 7 bases that match TRBD1. The CDR3 sequence is 17 residues long. Germline V gives CDR1 MNHEY, CDR2 SVGEGT. Trimming cost V 6 bases and J 2 bases; bases outside gene matches: 15.

This clonotype came up many times. This chain uses TRBV7-2 with TRBJ2-7; 8 bases fit TRBD2. V trimming: 1 base; J trimming: 1 base; junction bases outside the gene matches: 9. The germline V gene has CDR1 SGHTA and CDR2 FQGNSA. The CDR3 extends over 17 amino acids. The DNA of the CDR3 is TGTGCCAGCAGCTTAGGGAGCGGTGCTAGCGGGTCCTACGAGCAGTACTTC. This gives the protein CASSLGSGASGSYEQYF.

This sequence joins TRBV28 and TRBJ1-2; 8 nucleotides agree with TRBD1. After removal of 5 bases from V and 7 bases from J, the junction contained 6 bases not matched to a gene. CDR3 length: 13 amino acids. Germline CDR1 MDHEN, CDR2 SYDVKM. The CDR3 nucleotides read TGTGCCAGCAGTCCGGACAGGGTAGTTGGCTACACCTTC. This gives the protein CASSPDRVVGYTF.

The V and J genes are TRBV6-5 and TRBJ1-2; TRBD1 matches 9 bases. V shed 6 bases and J 7 bases; nucleotides not matched to a gene: 6. Germline V gene sequence: CDR1 MNHEY, CDR2 SVGAGI. The CDR3 is 13 residues long. CDR3 in amino acids: CASRIQGAGGYTF. CDR3 DNA sequence: TGTGCCAGCAGGATACAGGGGGCGGGTGGCTACACCTTC.

V usage is TRBV20-1 and J usage is TRBJ1-2; TRBD1 matches at 8 bases. J gave up 6 bases and V 6 bases, and 21 bases lay outside the gene matches. CDR3 length equals 17 residues. Per the germline V gene, CDR1 is DFQATT and CDR2 is SNEGSKA (reference sequence). The DNA for the CDR3 is TGCAGTGCAACCTCCGGGACAGGCGCCCTTTTGACACATGGCTACACCTTC. Amino acids: CSATSGTGALLTHGYTF.

The chain employs TRBV20-1 and TRBJ2-3, with 7 bases fitting TRBD2. The CDR3 has 12 amino acids. Looked up from germline, CDR1 is DFQATT and CDR2 is SNEGSKA (reference sequence). The CDR3 region is CSTPGGLFTQYF. CDR3 bases: TGCTCCACCCCGGGGGGACTATTCACGCAGTATTTT.

In nucleotides, the CDR3 is TGCAGTGCTAGAGTACGGTCTGCAGAACCTGAAGCTTTCTTT. It translates to CSARVRSAEPEAFF. The rearrangement uses TRBV20-1 and TRBJ1-1; D call uncertain. The germline V and J ends were trimmed by 1 base and 6 bases, with 15 bases remaining between them. The length of the CDR3 is 14 residues. CDR1 and CDR2 (germline): DFQATT, SNEGSKA (reference sequence).

This clonotype was detected ten times or more. Here the CDR3 DNA reads TGCGCCAGCCTCGAGACCCAGTACTTC. Amino acids: CASLETQYF. The chain is built from TRBV5-1 and TRBJ2-5, with D uncertain. The CDR3 has 9 amino acids. Germline V lookup: CDR1 SGHRS, CDR2 YFSETQ. With 7 bases removed from V and 5 bases from J, the gap between germline ends came to 3 bases.

This clonotype showed up many times. This rearrangement joins TRBV20-1 to TRBJ1-4, with no clear D. Germline CDR1 reads DFQATT; CDR2 reads SNEGSKA (reference sequence). V was pared by 1 base and J by 0 bases, with 9 bases between. This CDR3 has 15 amino acids. The DNA of the CDR3 is TGCAGTGCTAGAGCTCCCTTAGCAACTAATGAAAAACTGTTTTTT. It encodes CSARAPLATNEKLFF.

This clonotype was seen ten or more times. The chain has TRBV6-6 and TRBJ2-3, with D unresolved. Germline assignment: CDR1 MNHNY and CDR2 SVGAGI (reference sequence). The germline V and J ends were trimmed by 0 bases and 10 bases, with 11 bases remaining between them. CDR3 length: 13 residues. CDR3 in amino acids: CASSYSNPDPQYF. DNA of the CDR3: TGTGCCAGCAGTTACTCGAACCCCGATCCGCAGTATTTT.

This clonotype was counted only a few times. The rearrangement links TRBV28 to TRBJ2-7; D is unclear. Germline CDR1 MDHEN, CDR2 SYDVKM. This CDR3 contains 12 residues. V shed 8 bases and J shed 2 bases, with 10 bases lying between them. CDR3 nucleotides: TGTGCCAGCGGGGTAGCAACCTACGAGCAGTACTTC. This sequence encodes CASGVATYEQYF.

This clonotype was seen many times. The chain couples TRBV7-9 to TRBJ2-6, with D hard to call. Germline values: CDR1 SEHNR, CDR2 FQNEAQ (reference sequence). This CDR3 is built from 13 residues. V was clipped by 5 bases and J by 2 bases, with 4 bases between them. The CDR3 DNA reads as TGTGCCAGCAGCCGAGCTGGGGCCAACGTCCTGACTTTC. Translation gives CASSRAGANVLTF.

The chain has TRBV6-2 or TRBV6-3 and TRBJ2-1, with a possible D match to TRBD2 (7 bases). This CDR3 has 16 amino acids. The V gene's germline CDR1 is MNHEY and CDR2 SVGEGT. The V gene lost 7 bases and the J gene lost 1 base, with 17 bases spanning the gap. The CDR3 region is CASISLGGGSYNEQFF. The DNA of the CDR3 is TGTGCCAGCATCAGCTTGGGAGGGGGGTCCTACAATGAGCAGTTCTTC.

This clonotype was observed at least ten times. The gene calls are TRBV7-2 and TRBJ2-5, with 12 bases identical to TRBD2. The CDR3 spans 16 residues. The trim removed 5 bases at V and 4 bases at J, leaving 8 bases unmatched. Germline V lookup: CDR1 SGHTA, CDR2 FQGNSA. The CDR3 here is CASSVLGLAGSETQYF. The CDR3 DNA sequence: TGTGCCAGCAGCGTATTAGGACTAGCGGGGTCAGAGACCCAGTACTTC.

V usage is TRBV6-5 and J usage is TRBJ2-3, with D possibly matching TRBD1 (6 bases). V lost 4 bases and J lost 3, with 8 bases in between. The CDR3 extends over 13 amino acids. Germline CDR1 is MNHEY and CDR2 is SVGAGI. CDR3 coding DNA: TGTGCCAGCAGTTTTCAGGGGACAGATACGCAGTATTTT. This encodes CASSFQGTDTQYF.